This T cell receptor (beta chain) was identified in a study of T cells expressing NK-cell markers. Each CDR3 protein gets one entry in TCRdb, which reprocessed the 5' RACE reads and gives no DNA. The ten top clones account for 0.39%, within a sample of 250,000 to 300,000 distinct CDR3 sequences. CDR1 LGHNA and CDR2 YNFKEQ come from the germline V gene. The CDR3 is made up of 15 amino acids. This rearrangement joins TRBV4-2 to TRBJ2-2; TCRdb names TRBD1, which stays unverified in the absence of DNA. The clonotype was recovered from a man aged 18 to 29 in good health. The sequencing sample was made of blood T cells: a sorted CD56 or NKG2C T cell subset, CD4+ or CD8+ T cells, or bulk PBMC T cells (not recorded which). CDR3 in amino acids: CASSQAGSATGELFF.